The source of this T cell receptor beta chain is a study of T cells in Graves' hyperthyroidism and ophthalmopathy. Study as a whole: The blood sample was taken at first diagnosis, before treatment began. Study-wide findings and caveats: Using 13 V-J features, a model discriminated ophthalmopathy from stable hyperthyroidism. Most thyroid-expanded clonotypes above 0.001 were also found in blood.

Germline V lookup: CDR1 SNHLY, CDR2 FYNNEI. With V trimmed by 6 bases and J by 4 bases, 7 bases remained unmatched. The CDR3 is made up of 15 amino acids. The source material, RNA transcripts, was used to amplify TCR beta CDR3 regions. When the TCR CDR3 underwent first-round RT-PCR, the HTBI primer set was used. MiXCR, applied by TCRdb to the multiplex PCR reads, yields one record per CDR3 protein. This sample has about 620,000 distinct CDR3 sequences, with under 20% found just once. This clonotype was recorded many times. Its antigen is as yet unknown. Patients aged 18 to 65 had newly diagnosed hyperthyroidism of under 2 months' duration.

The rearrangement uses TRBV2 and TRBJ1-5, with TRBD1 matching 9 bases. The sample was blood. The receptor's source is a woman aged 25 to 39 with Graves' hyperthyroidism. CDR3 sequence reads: CASRTQGATNQPQHF. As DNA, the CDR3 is TGTGCCAGCAGAACACAGGGGGCGACGAATCAGCCCCAGCATTTT.